This is a list of T cell receptor beta chains from one sample in a study of identical twins. TCRdb recomputed calls from the 5' RACE reads with MiXCR, one row per CDR3 protein. Among about 200,000 distinct CDR3 sequences listed, approximately 5.9% were seen once. These data also featured in a second study, about T cells expressing NK-cell markers.

Specimen: CD8+ T cells sorted from blood. These receptors were taken from a young woman in good health. The CDR3 runs from the conserved cysteine through the conserved F or W. The D gene is left open where the match is weak. The listing skips clone size in some rows; elsewhere it reads once, few, many or a size class.

v_call	j_call	d_call	clone_size	cdr3_nt	cdr3_aa
TRBV7-6	TRBJ2-1	TRBD2	NA	TGTGCCAGCAGCTTAAAAGCGGGAGAAGGAGGCAATGGGCAGTTCTTC	CASSLKAGEGGNGQFF
TRBV15	TRBJ2-5	TRBD1	few	TGTGCCACCAGCTCCCAGGGGGCGGGTAGACTGGAGACCCAGTACTTC	CATSSQGAGRLETQYF
TRBV7-9	TRBJ2-5	NA	few	TGTGCCAGCAGGGGACAACAAGAGACCCAGTACTTC	CASRGQQETQYF
TRBV29-1	TRBJ2-7	NA	many	TGCAGCGTTGAGGCCTCGGACTCCTACGAGCAGTACTTC	CSVEASDSYEQYF
TRBV15	TRBJ1-1	TRBD1	few	TGTGCCACCAGCAGAGCCACAGGGGCAAACACTGAAGCTTTCTTT	CATSRATGANTEAFF
TRBV7-8	TRBJ1-6	TRBD1	few	TGTGCCAGCAGCTTAGCCACAGGGGGTGCACCCCTCCACTTT	CASSLATGGAPLHF
TRBV20-1	TRBJ2-1	TRBD2	few	TGCAGTGGTGAGCGGGGGGGCCTGAGGAACTACAATGAGCAGTTCTTC	CSGERGGLRNYNEQFF
TRBV20-1	TRBJ2-2	NA	NA	TGCAGTGCTAGAGATGGGGCAAGGGGAGACACCGGGGAGCTGTTTTTT	CSARDGARGDTGELFF
TRBV9	TRBJ1-1	NA	many	TGTGCCAGCAGCGTAGTTGAGGGAGAGGACACTGAAGCTTTCTTT	CASSVVEGEDTEAFF
TRBV29-1	TRBJ1-1	NA	NA	TGCAGCGTTGAAGAAGCAGAAAACACTGAAGCTTTCTTT	CSVEEAENTEAFF
TRBV9	TRBJ1-1	TRBD1	NA	TGTGCCAGCAGCGTTTCGACAGGGCAGGATGCTTTCTTT	CASSVSTGQDAFF
TRBV7-9	TRBJ2-7	NA	few	TGTGCCAGCAGCTTAGTGGTGTCAGCCAACGAGCAGTACTTC	CASSLVVSANEQYF
TRBV9	TRBJ2-3	NA	NA	TGTGCCAGCAGCCCCAGCGGTGTTCGCACAGATACGCAGTATTTT	CASSPSGVRTDTQYF
TRBV6-5	TRBJ1-1	NA	few	TGTGCCAGCAGTTCGGACGATAACACTGAAGCTTTCTTT	CASSSDDNTEAFF
TRBV2	TRBJ2-7	TRBD2	few	TGTGCCAGCAGGACACTAGCGGGCTCTCGCTACGAGCAGTACTTC	CASRTLAGSRYEQYF
TRBV29-1	TRBJ2-1	NA	NA	TGCAGCGTCGAGCTAGCGGCGGCAGGGGATGAGCAGTTCTTC	CSVELAAAGDEQFF
TRBV5-6	TRBJ2-2	NA	NA	TGTGCCGCCTCGTGGGGCGCGGGTGACACCGGGGAGCTGTTTTTT	CAASWGAGDTGELFF
TRBV7-9	TRBJ1-2	NA	many	TGTGCCAGCGCCCCCCGCACTAACTATGGCTACACCTTC	CASAPRTNYGYTF
TRBV19	TRBJ2-7	NA	NA	TGTGCCAGTAGTATACAGTTCTCCTACGAGCAGTACTTC	CASSIQFSYEQYF
TRBV6-2/TRBV6-3	TRBJ2-1	TRBD1	NA	TGTGCCAGCACGGGACAGACTGGCCACAATGAGCAGTTCTTC	CASTGQTGHNEQFF
TRBV6-5	TRBJ2-7	TRBD1	NA	TGTGCCACCAGGACAGGGGGGAACGAGCAGTACTTC	CATRTGGNEQYF
TRBV7-9	TRBJ2-7	NA	few	TGTGCCAGCAGCTTACTCGGCCCCATGACCAACTACGAGCAGTACTTC	CASSLLGPMTNYEQYF
TRBV5-1	TRBJ2-7	NA	few	TGCGCCAGCCGTTCTAGCGACGAGCAGTACTTC	CASRSSDEQYF
TRBV6-5	TRBJ1-2	TRBD1	many	TGTGCCAGCAGTTTAAGGACAGGGAACTCCCGCTATGGCTACACCTTC	CASSLRTGNSRYGYTF
TRBV10-3	TRBJ2-1	TRBD1	NA	TGTGCCATCAGTGACGAGGGACAGTCTAGCTCCTACAATGAGCAGTTCTTC	CAISDEGQSSSYNEQFF
TRBV12-3/TRBV12-4	TRBJ2-1	NA	many	TGTGCCAGCAGTCCCCTATCGGGCGAGCAGTTCTTC	CASSPLSGEQFF
TRBV7-9	TRBJ1-2	NA	few	TGTGCCAGCAGCCCGACCGTACGTAACTATGGCTACACCTTC	CASSPTVRNYGYTF
TRBV5-5	TRBJ1-3	NA	many	TGTGCCAGCAGCTTGGAAGGACTCCAGTGGTATTTT	CASSLEGLQWYF
TRBV11-3	TRBJ2-7	NA	NA	TGTGCCAGCAGCTTAGTATGGCAGGGCACCTACGAGCAGTACTTC	CASSLVWQGTYEQYF
TRBV6-1	TRBJ1-4	TRBD1	few	TGTGCCAGCAGCCGGATACAGGGGGCGCATGAAAAACTGTTTTTT	CASSRIQGAHEKLFF